Below, 22 T cell receptor beta chains from the same sample are listed, as sequenced in a study of blood T cell repertoires in COVID-19. Profiled with immunoSEQ multiplex PCR; TCRdb holds only in-frame clones, not every one. Seen here are some 270,000 clones, 80% to 85% observed once, and the top ten hold around 14%. The source material was peripheral blood. The source of these receptors is an older person with COVID-19, enrolled during active disease.

The J gene is TRBJ2-3, the V gene TRBV7-9; 12 nucleotides agree with TRBD2. The V gene end was trimmed by 5 bases and the J gene end by 1 base; junction bases not matched to a gene: 4. The CDR3 contains 16 residues. Looked up from germline, CDR1 is SEHNR and CDR2 is FQNEAQ (reference sequence). CDR3 nucleotides: TGTGCCAGCAGCCCCAGACTAGCGGGGGGCACAGATACGCAGTATTTT. Protein: CASSPRLAGGTDTQYF.

The V call is TRBV15, the J call TRBJ1-2; no clear D. Trimming took 0 bases from V and 2 from J, leaving 7 bases between them. The CDR3 has 14 residues. CDR1 LNHNV and CDR2 YYDKDF come from the germline V gene (reference sequence). CDR3 DNA: TGTGCCACCAGCAGAGATGGGCAGAACTATGGCTACACCTTC. This codes for CATSRDGQNYGYTF.

The chain carries TRBV7-3 and TRBJ2-1, with TRBD1 matching over 8 bases. CDR3 size: 15 residues. Germline V lookup: CDR1 SGHTA, CDR2 FQGTGA. With V trimmed by 5 bases and J by 8 bases, 11 bases remained unmatched. CDR3 coding DNA: TGTGCCAGCAGCCCACTCGGACAGGGTGGGGATGAGCAGTTCTTC. Protein product: CASSPLGQGGDEQFF.

The CDR3 region is CASSSGLNTGELFF. DNA of the CDR3: TGTGCCAGCAGCTCCGGTTTGAACACCGGGGAGCTGTTTTTT. This sequence joins TRBV11-3 and TRBJ2-2; D unresolved. Trimming left V 4 bases short and J 1 base short, with 7 bases between. CDR1 and CDR2 from the germline V gene are SGHNT and YENEEA. The CDR3 contains 14 residues. The entire variable domain, with the rest obtained from reference TRBV11-3 and TRBJ2-2, is as follows: EAGVVQSPRYKIIEKKQPVAFWCNPISGHNTLYWYLQNLGQGPELLIRYENEEAVDDSQLPKDRFSAERLKGVDSTLKIQPAELGDSAVYLCASSSGLNTGELFFGEGSRLTVL.

The chain links TRBV25-1 to TRBJ2-3, with 7 bases that match TRBD1. CDR1 MGHDK and CDR2 SYGVNS come from the germline V gene. The length of the CDR3 is 13 residues. The J segment lost 1 base and the V segment lost 6 bases, leaving 1 base of the junction unmatched. CDR3 protein: CASSDRGTDTQYF. The CDR3 coding sequence is TGTGCCAGCAGCGACAGGGGCACAGATACGCAGTATTTT.

This clone has only one observation. The gene calls are TRBV5-1 and TRBJ2-5, with 7 nucleotides matching TRBD1. Germline CDR1 is SGHRS and CDR2 is YFSETQ. V trimming: 2 bases; J trimming: 3 bases; junction bases outside the gene matches: 7. This CDR3 comprises 15 residues. Written as DNA, the CDR3 is TGCGCCAGCAGCTTAGGGGGCGCCCGCGAAGAGACCCAGTACTTC. Translated, it gives CASSLGGAREETQYF.

This clone was observed once. The genes are TRBV5-4 and TRBJ2-5; D is possibly TRBD2 (7 bases). The CDR3 runs to 14 residues. Germline CDR1 reads SGHNT; CDR2 reads YYREEE (reference sequence). Between the trimmed V and J ends, which lost 2 bases and 5 bases, there was a span of 13 bases. CDR3 nucleotide sequence: TGTGCCAGCAGCTTTATCGGGGGGCCGGAGACCCAGTACTTC. This sequence encodes CASSFIGGPETQYF.

V gene TRBV7-9 combines with J gene TRBJ1-2; possible D gene TRBD1, 6 bases. This CDR3 region has 13 residues. Trimming pared 5 bases from V and 8 bases from J, leaving 15 bases between. From germline, CDR1 is SEHNR and CDR2 FQNEAQ (reference sequence). The CDR3 coding sequence is TGTGCCAGCAGCCCAGGGGTACTGGTCGGCTACACCTTC. As protein: CASSPGVLVGYTF.

The CDR3 DNA reads TGTGCCAGCAGCTGGGACAGGGATGAAAAACTGTTTTTT. As protein: CASSWDRDEKLFF. V and J are TRBV28 and TRBJ1-4, with 9 bases aligning to TRBD1. The CDR3 is made up of 13 amino acids. CDR1 is MDHEN, CDR2 SYDVKM, per germline. The V gene end was trimmed by 6 bases and the J gene end by 6 bases; junction bases not matched to a gene: 2.

The rearrangement links TRBV4-3 to TRBJ2-3, with TRBD2 identical over 8 bases. The V gene's germline CDR1 is LGHNA and CDR2 YSLEER. The CDR3 sequence is 17 residues long. V dropped 0 bases and J dropped 4; count of bases not matched to a gene: 9. CDR3: CASSQDAGGRTADTQYF. Here the CDR3 DNA reads TGCGCCAGCAGCCAAGATGCGGGGGGTAGGACCGCAGATACGCAGTATTTT.

The chain recombines TRBV18 with TRBJ1-1, with unresolved D. V lost 1 base to trimming and J lost 6 bases, with 12 bases between them. CDR1 and CDR2 from the germline V gene are KGHSH and LQKENI. CDR3 size: 14 residues. The CDR3 DNA is TGTGCCAGCTCACCACTTGCGTTGGAGGCTGAAGCTTTCTTT. This gives the protein CASSPLALEAEAFF. Based on the CDR3 plus reference TRBV18 and TRBJ1-1, the full variable domain is NAGVMQNPRHLVRRRGQEARLRCSPMKGHSHVYWYRQLPEEGLKFMVYLQKENIIDESGMPKERFSAEFPKEGPSILRIQQVVRGDSAAYFCASSPLALEAEAFFGQGTRLTVV.

This sequence joins TRBV25-1 and TRBJ2-1; possibly TRBD2 for D (6 bases). V was clipped by 3 bases and J by 8 bases, with 8 bases between them. There are 12 residues in the CDR3. Germline V gives CDR1 MGHDK, CDR2 SYGVNS. The CDR3 loop is CASSEWGDEQFF. The CDR3 DNA follows: TGTGCCAGCAGTGAGTGGGGGGATGAGCAGTTCTTC.

This clone turned up a few times. Other DNA sequences from this sample encode an identical CDR3 as well. J is TRBJ2-1 and V is TRBV2, with 14 positions matching TRBD2. CDR1 is SNHLY, CDR2 FYNNEI, per germline. This CDR3 is 17 amino acids long. Trimming cost V 5 bases and J 3 bases; bases outside gene matches: 6. The CDR3 DNA reads TGTGCCAGCAGTTATTCGGGACTAGCGGGAGTCTACAATGAGCAGTTCTTC. Translated, it gives CASSYSGLAGVYNEQFF.

The sample holds one count of this clone. The same CDR3 arises from other DNA sequences in this sample as well. V and J are TRBV7-3 and TRBJ2-3, with 8 bases fitting TRBD2. CDR3 length: 14 amino acids. V trimming: 5 bases; J trimming: 3 bases; junction bases outside the gene matches: 4. In germline, CDR1 is SGHTA, CDR2 FQGTGA. In nucleotides, the CDR3 is TGTGCCAGCAGCCCAGGACTAGCAACAGATACGCAGTATTTT. Its translation is CASSPGLATDTQYF.

V gene TRBV21-1 combines with J gene TRBJ2-1; TRBD2 reflects the table's D call only, with no check against the DNA. TRBV21-1 is noted as a pseudogene. The CDR3 runs to 15 residues. CDR3 sequence: CASSKGTYSYNEQFF. The CDR3 coding sequence is TGTGCCAGCAGCAAAGGGACTTACTCCTACAATGAGCAGTTCTTC.

The chain recombines TRBV18 with TRBJ2-3, with TRBD1 matching over 9 bases. The germline CDR1 and CDR2 sequences are KGHSH and LQKENI. V shed 2 bases and J 11 bases; nucleotides not matched to a gene: 5. This CDR3 has 13 residues. CDR3 nucleotide sequence: TGTGCCAGCTCACCAACGGACAGGGGAATGCAGTATTTT. It translates to CASSPTDRGMQYF. Together with reference TRBV18 and TRBJ2-3, the CDR3 gives the full variable domain: NAGVMQNPRHLVRRRGQEARLRCSPMKGHSHVYWYRQLPEEGLKFMVYLQKENIIDESGMPKERFSAEFPKEGPSILRIQQVVRGDSAAYFCASSPTDRGMQYFGPGTRLTVL.

The chain carries TRBV12-5 and TRBJ2-2; TRBD2 matches 7 bases. Germline CDR1 LGHNT, CDR2 FRNRAP. This CDR3 is built from 14 residues. V shed 3 bases and J 5 bases; nucleotides not matched to a gene: 3. In DNA form, the CDR3 reads TGTGCTAGTGGTTTCGGGGGGTTGACCGGGGAGCTGTTTTTT. It specifies CASGFGGLTGELFF.

This clone was seen more than once but under ten times. The rearrangement joins TRBV4-1 to TRBJ1-5; possible D gene TRBD1, 5 bases. The ends were cut back, 0 bases at V and 0 bases at J, with 9 bases in the middle. CDR1 and CDR2 from the germline V gene are MGHRA and YSYEKL. The CDR3 has 16 residues. CDR3 nucleotides: TGCGCCAGCAGCCAAGAGGCAGGGCCTAGCAATCAGCCCCAGCATTTT. It encodes CASSQEAGPSNQPQHF.

CDR3: CASSGREGPDTQYF. The CDR3 coding sequence is TGTGCCAGCAGTGGGCGGGAGGGCCCGGATACGCAGTATTTT. The chain couples TRBV6-2 or TRBV6-3 to TRBJ2-3, with TRBD2 identical over 9 bases. Germline CDR1 MNHEY, CDR2 SVGEGT. The CDR3 is 14 residues long. Losses at the gene ends were 5 bases for V and 6 bases for J; bases not matched to a gene: 6.

The V and J genes are TRBV23-1 and TRBJ2-5, with D possibly being TRBD1 (5 bases). TRBV23-1 is annotated as an ORF whose role is uncertain. The CDR3 is 15 amino acids. Trimming took off 2 bases at V and 4 bases at J, with 14 bases between the two ends. Here the CDR3 DNA reads TGCGCCAGCAGTCAAATAAGGGGCGATAGAGAGACCCAGTACTTC. Translation: CASSQIRGDRETQYF.

The chain employs TRBV28 and TRBJ1-2; 7 positions agree with TRBD1. The germline V gene has CDR1 MDHEN and CDR2 SYDVKM. This CDR3 is built from 14 residues. Trimming at V came to 4 bases and at J to 5 bases, leaving 7 bases not matched to a gene. CDR3 sequence: CASSWAGTAYGYTF. CDR3 in DNA: TGTGCCAGCAGTTGGGCCGGGACAGCTTATGGCTACACCTTC.

The chain has TRBV11-2 and TRBJ1-4; TRBD1 is a possible D gene (5 bases). The CDR3 contains 14 residues. V gave up 2 bases and J gave up 5 bases, with 9 bases separating them. The V gene's germline CDR1 is SGHAT and CDR2 FQNNGV. CDR3 bases: TGTGCCAGCAGCTTATCAGGGCTGAATGAAAAACTGTTTTTT. This sequence encodes CASSLSGLNEKLFF. Full variable domain (missing parts from reference TRBV11-2 and TRBJ1-4): EAGVAQSPRYKIIEKRQSVAFWCNPISGHATLYWYQQILGQGPKLLIQFQNNGVVDDSQLPKDRFSAERLKGVDSTLKIQPAKLEDSAVYLCASSLSGLNEKLFFGSGTQLSVL.